The 16 T cell receptor beta chains below come from one sample, sequenced in a study of blood T cell repertoires in COVID-19. The repertoire was sequenced with immunoSEQ multiplex PCR; TCRdb's copy has only in-frame clones and lacks some. The sample includes some 150,000 clones, approximately 88% of them seen just once. Sequencing was carried out using peripheral blood. These receptors were taken from a man aged 55 to 70 with acute or convalescent COVID-19.

The chain recombines TRBV18 with TRBJ2-7, with 9 positions matching TRBD1. The CDR3 is 17 residues long. The V segment lost 5 bases and the J segment 5 bases; nucleotides outside the gene matches: 16. CDR1 is KGHSH and CDR2 is LQKENI in the germline V gene. The CDR3 spells CASSTNKPGTGRHEQYF. CDR3 nucleotides: TGTGCCAGCTCAACAAATAAACCCGGGACAGGGCGGCACGAGCAGTACTTC.

The chain couples TRBV21-1 to TRBJ2-3; TRBD2 reflects the table's D call only, with no check against the DNA. TRBV21-1 is a known pseudogene. The CDR3 consists of 15 residues. The CDR3 bases are TGTGCCAGCAGCAAAGGGGGACTAGCCCCAGATACGCAGTATTTT. Residues: CASSKGGLAPDTQYF.

The gene calls are TRBV18 and TRBJ2-7; D unclear. The germline V gene has CDR1 KGHSH and CDR2 LQKENI. V was pared by 3 bases and J by 1 base, with 4 bases between. The CDR3 loop spans 12 amino acids. The CDR3 nucleotides read TGTGCCAGCTCACCTACATCCTACGAGCAGTACTTC. Its translation: CASSPTSYEQYF. Filled out from reference TRBV18 and TRBJ2-7, the complete variable domain reads NAGVMQNPRHLVRRRGQEARLRCSPMKGHSHVYWYRQLPEEGLKFMVYLQKENIIDESGMPKERFSAEFPKEGPSILRIQQVVRGDSAAYFCASSPTSYEQYFGPGTRLTVT.

The chain links TRBV7-9 to TRBJ1-1; D call uncertain. Trimming removed 2 bases at V and 8 bases at J, with 18 bases between. This CDR3 comprises 15 residues. The germline CDR1 and CDR2 sequences are SEHNR and FQNEAQ (reference sequence). The CDR3 nucleotides are TGTGCCAGCAGCTTAATGTCCGCTTCGAGAGGGGAAGCTTTCTTT. It is translated as CASSLMSASRGEAFF.

This clone has a single count. The rearrangement links TRBV15 to TRBJ2-5; D might be TRBD1 (5 bases). This CDR3 has 15 amino acids. Deletions cut 1 base from V and 2 bases from J, with 11 bases between. Germline V CDR1 and CDR2: LNHNV, YYDKDF (reference sequence). CDR3 sequence reads: CATSRGSTEQETQYF. The CDR3, as DNA: TGTGCCACCAGCAGAGGATCGACAGAACAAGAGACCCAGTACTTC.

DNA for the CDR3: TGTGCCAGCAGCTTTACCGAGGGTTTAGCCAAAAACATTCAGTACTTC. Translating gives CASSFTEGLAKNIQYF. The chain is built from TRBV13 and TRBJ2-4; tentatively, D is TRBD2 (5 bases). The CDR3 extends over 16 amino acids. The germline V gene has CDR1 PRHDT and CDR2 FYEKMQ (reference sequence). V lost 3 bases and J 0 bases, leaving 12 bases between the germline ends.

The gene calls are TRBV10-3 and TRBJ1-1; TRBD1 matches 9 bases. Trimming at V came to 2 bases and at J to 4 bases, leaving 5 bases not matched to a gene. The CDR3 is made up of 15 amino acids. Germline V gives CDR1 ENHRY, CDR2 SYGVKD. CDR3 sequence: CAISERQGVGTEAFF. DNA for the CDR3: TGTGCCATCAGTGAGAGACAGGGGGTTGGCACTGAAGCTTTCTTT.

The gene calls are TRBV5-8 and TRBJ2-2; TRBD1 matches 8 bases. V dropped 4 bases and J dropped 0; count of bases not matched to a gene: 5. From germline, CDR1 is SGHTS and CDR2 YDEGEE. The CDR3 is made up of 16 amino acids. CDR3 region: CASSPGQVTNTGELFF. CDR3 in DNA: TGTGCCAGCAGCCCGGGACAGGTCACGAACACCGGGGAGCTGTTTTTT.

This sequence joins TRBV4-1 and TRBJ2-1; 13 positions agree with TRBD2. This CDR3 comprises 16 residues. After removal of 1 base from V and 7 bases from J, the junction contained 4 bases not matched to a gene. In germline, CDR1 is MGHRA, CDR2 YSYEKL. Here the CDR3 reads CASSQGLAGGVNEQFF. CDR3 coding DNA: TGCGCCAGCAGCCAAGGACTAGCGGGGGGAGTTAATGAGCAGTTCTTC.

The chain uses TRBV27 and TRBJ1-4; 7 bases line up with TRBD1. Germline loops: CDR1 MNHEY, CDR2 SMNVEV (reference sequence). The CDR3 sequence is 15 residues long. Losses at the gene ends were 5 bases for V and 5 bases for J; bases not matched to a gene: 8. CDR3 residues: CASSPTGTENEKLFF. The CDR3 DNA reads as TGTGCCAGCAGTCCAACCGGGACAGAGAATGAAAAACTGTTTTTT.

This chain connects TRBV18 to TRBJ1-5; D ambiguous. The germline V and J ends were trimmed by 3 bases and 4 bases, with 4 bases remaining between them. Per the germline V gene, CDR1 is KGHSH and CDR2 is LQKENI. The CDR3 runs 12 residues. CDR3 nucleotides: TGTGCCAGCTCACCTCCAAATCAGCCCCAGCATTTT. Translated, it gives CASSPPNQPQHF.

This clone occurred once. The V and J genes are TRBV4-2 and TRBJ2-1; 8 positions agree with TRBD1. V shed 4 bases, J shed 3 bases, and the junction held 5 bases outside the gene matches. In germline, CDR1 is LGHNA, CDR2 YNFKEQ. CDR3 length: 15 amino acids. CDR3 DNA sequence: TGTGCCAGCAGCCGTGGACAGGGCGACTACAATGAGCAGTTCTTC. Translated, it gives CASSRGQGDYNEQFF.

The rearrangement uses TRBV7-2 and TRBJ1-1, with 10 nucleotides matching TRBD1. With V trimmed by 3 bases and J by 14 bases, 9 bases remained unmatched. Germline V gene lookup returns CDR1 SGHTA and CDR2 FQGNSA. The CDR3 is 13 residues long. The CDR3 DNA reads TGTGCCAGCAGCTTGAACCCCGGGACAGGGGACTTCTTT. As protein: CASSLNPGTGDFF.

J is TRBJ2-2 and V is TRBV25-1; D gene ambiguous. Trimming removed 8 bases at V and 4 bases at J, with 11 bases between. The CDR3 sequence is 13 residues long. Germline lookup yields CDR1 MGHDK and CDR2 SYGVNS. CDR3 DNA sequence: TGTGCCAGCGCCAGATTCCTCACCGGGGAGCTGTTTTTT. It is translated as CASARFLTGELFF. The entire variable domain, with the rest obtained from reference TRBV25-1 and TRBJ2-2, is as follows: EADIYQTPRYLVIGTGKKITLECSQTMGHDKMYWYQQDPGMELHLIHYSYGVNSTEKGDLSSESTVSRIRTEHFPLTLESARPSHTSQYLCASARFLTGELFFGEGSRLTVL.

This sequence joins TRBV24-1 and TRBJ2-7, with TRBD2 matching 9 bases. The V gene's germline CDR1 is KGHDR and CDR2 SFDVKD. The CDR3 contains 15 residues. J lost 2 bases, V lost 7 bases, and 8 bases had no gene match. CDR3 DNA: TGTGCCACCAGCGGCGGGAGGGGACAGACCTACGAGCAGTACTTC. Translated: CATSGGRGQTYEQYF.

This chain uses TRBV30 with TRBJ1-1, with D tentatively TRBD1 (6 bases). Germline V gene lookup returns CDR1 GTSNPN and CDR2 SVGIG (reference sequence). This CDR3 has 14 amino acids. Trimming stripped 6 bases from V and 1 base from J, with 15 bases between. The CDR3: CACSTGRGNTEAFF. The CDR3 DNA follows: TGTGCCTGCTCGACAGGAAGAGGGAACACTGAAGCTTTCTTT. The variable domain in full, with the rest retrieved from reference TRBV30 and TRBJ1-1, is SQTIHQWPATLVQPVGSPLSLECTVEGTSNPNLYWYRQAAGRGLQLLFYSVGIGQISSEVPQNLSASRPQDRQFILSSKKLLLSDSGFYLCACSTGRGNTEAFFGQGTRLTVV.